These T cell receptor beta chains were read from a single sample in a study of identifying expanded T cells in peripheral blood. Sequencing used immunoSEQ multiplex PCR; TCRdb keeps in-frame clones, though not all of them. This table holds about 82,000 clones, 70% to 90% found once. Material: blood. The receptors here all came from a person aged 18 to 75 in good health. Each CDR3 is given with its conserved first and last residue. Fields, in order: clone size, CDR3 length, D gene, J gene, V gene, CDR3 protein, CDR3 DNA. The D gene is left open where the match is weak. Some rows have no size entry. The others give once, few or many, or a class for an expanded clone.

clone size: -
CDR3 length: 13
D gene: TRBD1
J gene: TRBJ1-2
V gene: TRBV30
CDR3 protein: CAWSASDREGYTF
CDR3 DNA: TGTGCCTGGAGTGCCTCAGACAGGGAGGGCTACACCTTC

clone size: -
CDR3 length: 15
D gene: TRBD1
J gene: TRBJ1-5
V gene: TRBV2
CDR3 protein: CASSVTGGSNQPQHF
CDR3 DNA: TGTGCCAGCAGTGTGACAGGGGGGAGCAATCAGCCCCAGCATTTT

clone size: -
CDR3 length: 17
D gene: TRBD2
J gene: TRBJ2-1
V gene: TRBV30
CDR3 protein: CAWSVGRTSGGRGEQFF
CDR3 DNA: TGTGCCTGGAGTGTAGGTCGGACTAGCGGGGGCCGAGGTGAGCAGTTCTTC

clone size: -
CDR3 length: 15
D gene: TRBD1
J gene: TRBJ2-1
V gene: TRBV30
CDR3 protein: CAWSSGTGSYNEQFF
CDR3 DNA: TGTGCCTGGAGCTCCGGGACAGGGAGTTACAATGAGCAGTTCTTC

clone size: -
CDR3 length: 12
D gene: -
J gene: TRBJ1-2
V gene: TRBV30
CDR3 protein: CASGGANYGYTF
CDR3 DNA: TGTGCCTCCGGAGGGGCTAACTATGGCTACACCTTC

clone size: -
CDR3 length: 15
D gene: TRBD2
J gene: TRBJ2-3
V gene: TRBV5-6
CDR3 protein: CASSLTSGRVDTQYF
CDR3 DNA: TGTGCCAGCAGCTTAACTAGCGGGAGGGTAGATACGCAGTATTTT

clone size: -
CDR3 length: 13
D gene: -
J gene: TRBJ2-3
V gene: TRBV27
CDR3 protein: CASSLYTADTQYF
CDR3 DNA: TGTGCCAGCAGTTTATATACGGCGGATACGCAGTATTTT

clone size: -
CDR3 length: 12
D gene: -
J gene: TRBJ1-4
V gene: TRBV2
CDR3 protein: CASRVGDEKLFF
CDR3 DNA: TGTGCCAGCAGGGTAGGGGATGAAAAACTGTTTTTT

clone size: -
CDR3 length: 12
D gene: TRBD2
J gene: TRBJ2-7
V gene: TRBV30
CDR3 protein: CAWGAGGYEQYF
CDR3 DNA: TGTGCCTGGGGGGCGGGAGGGTACGAGCAGTACTTC

clone size: -
CDR3 length: 19
D gene: TRBD1
J gene: TRBJ1-5
V gene: TRBV19
CDR3 protein: CASSMRRGLRWGGNQPQHF
CDR3 DNA: TGTGCCAGTAGTATGCGCAGGGGGCTTAGATGGGGCGGCAATCAGCCCCAGCATTTT

clone size: -
CDR3 length: 16
D gene: -
J gene: TRBJ1-6
V gene: TRBV4-2
CDR3 protein: CASSQELSSYNSPLHF
CDR3 DNA: TGTGCCAGCAGCCAAGAGTTGAGCTCCTATAATTCACCCCTCCACTTT

clone size: once
CDR3 length: 14
D gene: -
J gene: TRBJ2-2
V gene: TRBV4-2
CDR3 protein: CASSQRGDTGELFF
CDR3 DNA: TGTGCCAGCAGCCAAAGAGGGGACACCGGGGAGCTGTTTTTT

clone size: -
CDR3 length: 14
D gene: -
J gene: TRBJ2-2
V gene: TRBV4-3
CDR3 protein: CASRRLPITGELFF
CDR3 DNA: TGCGCCAGCCGAAGGTTACCCATCACCGGGGAGCTGTTTTTT

clone size: once
CDR3 length: 14
D gene: -
J gene: TRBJ1-2
V gene: TRBV14
CDR3 protein: CASSRSGLNYGYTF
CDR3 DNA: TGTGCCAGCAGCCGCAGTGGCTTGAACTATGGCTACACCTTC

clone size: few
CDR3 length: 13
D gene: -
J gene: TRBJ1-5
V gene: TRBV6-1
CDR3 protein: CASSGSANQPQHF
CDR3 DNA: TGTGCCAGCAGTGGCAGCGCTAATCAGCCCCAGCATTTT